One and the same sample provided the 11 T cell receptor beta chains below, sequenced in a study of blood T cell repertoires in COVID-19. Data came from immunoSEQ multiplex PCR; TCRdb stores just in-frame clones and leaves some out. The table lists about 180,000 clones, around 85% of them singletons. The sample taken for sequencing was peripheral blood. These receptors were collected from a woman of 80 years or more with acute or convalescent COVID-19.

The V and J genes are TRBV2 and TRBJ2-7; D perhaps matches TRBD1 (5 bases). The ends were cut back, 6 bases at V and 2 bases at J, with 5 bases in the middle. This CDR3 comprises 11 residues. Looked up from germline, CDR1 is SNHLY and CDR2 is FYNNEI. In DNA, the CDR3 is TGTGCCAGCAGGGACACCTACGAGCAGTACTTC. It translates to CASRDTYEQYF.

This clone was recorded once. V usage is TRBV29-1 and J usage is TRBJ2-7; 9 bases match TRBD1. This CDR3 contains 12 residues. V shed 4 bases, J shed 6 bases, and the junction held 4 bases outside the gene matches. Looked up from germline, CDR1 is SQVTM and CDR2 is ANQGSEA. Written as DNA, the CDR3 is TGCAGCGTTGGACAGGGGGACGTCGAGCAGTACTTC. Protein sequence: CSVGQGDVEQYF.

This clone was seen once. The rearrangement uses TRBV30 and TRBJ2-2; D not certain. Germline CDR1 GTSNPN, CDR2 SVGIG (reference sequence). CDR3 length equals 17 residues. The germline V and J ends were trimmed by 1 base and 1 base, with 16 bases remaining between them. For the CDR3, the DNA is TGTGCCTGGAGTGACCCCTATTCGACTGGGAACACCGGGGAGCTGTTTTTT. It translates to CAWSDPYSTGNTGELFF.

As concerns this clone: Other DNA sequences in the sample encode the same CDR3. DNA for the CDR3: TGCGCCAGCAGCTTAGCGGGGGGACCAGATACGCAGTATTTT. It translates to CASSLAGGPDTQYF. The chain links TRBV5-1 to TRBJ2-3; 9 bases match TRBD2. CDR3 length: 14 amino acids. Germline V CDR1 and CDR2: SGHRS, YFSETQ. V shed 2 bases, J shed 4 bases, and the junction held 2 bases outside the gene matches.

The V and J genes are TRBV6-5 and TRBJ1-1; D ambiguous. The germline V gene encodes CDR1 MNHEY and CDR2 SVGAGI. This CDR3 has 13 amino acids. The V end was cut by 6 bases, the J end by 6 bases, with 14 bases between. CDR3 sequence: CASRGPLKAEAFF. CDR3 DNA sequence: TGTGCCAGCAGGGGCCCTCTTAAGGCTGAAGCTTTCTTT.

The chain couples TRBV18 to TRBJ2-7, with D maybe TRBD1 (5 bases). Trimming pared 0 bases from V and 6 bases from J, leaving 15 bases between. The CDR3 length is 15 residues. Germline loops: CDR1 KGHSH, CDR2 LQKENI. CDR3 sequence: CASSPPDTLLGEQYF. In nucleotides, the CDR3 is TGTGCCAGCTCACCACCGGACACCCTCCTAGGCGAGCAGTACTTC.

The rearrangement joins TRBV28 to TRBJ2-1; 7 positions agree with TRBD2. The CDR3 runs to 17 residues. Germline V gene data show CDR1 as MDHEN and CDR2 as SYDVKM. V was clipped by 2 bases and J by 6 bases; unmatched bases: 13. This CDR3 reads CASSLPSPGSGGNEQFF. As DNA, the CDR3 is TGTGCCAGCAGTTTACCCTCCCCGGGTTCGGGGGGCAATGAGCAGTTCTTC.

The gene calls are TRBV11-2 and TRBJ2-1; possible D gene TRBD2, 6 bases. CDR1 SGHAT and CDR2 FQNNGV come from the germline V gene. This CDR3 is built from 16 residues. Deletions cut 5 bases from V and 8 bases from J, with 22 bases between. The CDR3 DNA is TGTGCCAGCAGCGACGTGGCTGGGGCGGAGGGTTATGAGCAGTTCTTC. This codes for CASSDVAGAEGYEQFF. The whole variable domain, remainder taken from reference TRBV11-2 and TRBJ2-1, is EAGVAQSPRYKIIEKRQSVAFWCNPISGHATLYWYQQILGQGPKLLIQFQNNGVVDDSQLPKDRFSAERLKGVDSTLKIQPAKLEDSAVYLCASSDVAGAEGYEQFFGPGTRLTVL.

The rearrangement joins TRBV5-1 to TRBJ2-3; TRBD2 aligns across 7 bases. Germline assignment: CDR1 SGHRS and CDR2 YFSETQ. The trim removed 0 bases at V and 4 bases at J, leaving 8 bases unmatched. CDR3 length equals 16 residues. The CDR3 DNA follows: TGCGCCAGCAGCTTGGCCGCGGCGGCGGGGGCAGATACGCAGTATTTT. It translates to CASSLAAAAGADTQYF.

This chain links TRBV5-6 with TRBJ2-5; TRBD1 matches 8 bases. In germline, CDR1 is SGHDT, CDR2 YYEEEE. CDR3 length equals 13 residues. V was pared by 5 bases and J by 9 bases, with 9 bases of the junction left unmatched. The CDR3 reads CASRPGQAQPQYF. The DNA for the CDR3 is TGTGCCAGCAGGCCGGGACAGGCTCAGCCCCAGTACTTC.

This sequence joins TRBV18 and TRBJ1-1; TRBD1 might be the D (5 bases). With 2 bases removed from V and 1 base from J, the gap between germline ends came to 8 bases. CDR1 and CDR2 (germline): KGHSH, LQKENI. The CDR3 sequence is 14 residues long. For the CDR3, the DNA is TGTGCCAGCTCACCAGGAGGGGCGAACACTGAAGCTTTCTTT. This encodes CASSPGGANTEAFF. The complete variable domain, with remaining parts taken from reference TRBV18 and TRBJ1-1, reads NAGVMQNPRHLVRRRGQEARLRCSPMKGHSHVYWYRQLPEEGLKFMVYLQKENIIDESGMPKERFSAEFPKEGPSILRIQQVVRGDSAAYFCASSPGGANTEAFFGQGTRLTVV.